This paragraph covers one T cell receptor beta chain sequence. What it binds is unknown. The sample belongs to a study of blood T cells in healthy people across ages. Study-wide findings and caveats: Both higher diversity and more naive CD4+ cells marked long-lived donors when set against aged donors.

The length of the CDR3 is 17 residues. The V and J ends lost 2 bases and 2 bases respectively, with 16 bases between them. Germline V lookup: CDR1 MNHEY, CDR2 SVGAGI. The use of a sample-barcoded 5' primer and a J-beta primer mix characterized a second PCR of about 7 to 12 cycles. CDR3-containing paired-end reads numbering at least 2.5 million came from each sample. TCRdb recomputed calls from the 5' RACE reads with MiXCR, one row per CDR3 protein. The sample lists some 1.6 million distinct CDR3 sequences; about 35% were seen once. The source material was blood. The clonotype was recovered from a woman younger than 45 in good health. The rearrangement uses TRBV6-5 and TRBJ2-1; the D gene is possibly TRBD2 (6 bases). The CDR3 bases are TGTGCCAGCAGTTACCACACCGGGAGCGCCGCCTACAATGAGCAGTTCTTC. It encodes CASSYHTGSAAYNEQFF.